This TCR beta chain was found in a study of T cells in Graves' hyperthyroidism and ophthalmopathy. Study conclusions and caveats: Most clonotypes expanded in the thyroid (above 0.001) were also present in blood.

The V and J ends lost 7 bases and 0 bases respectively, with 13 bases between them. Germline loops: CDR1 MNHNS, CDR2 SASEGT. The CDR3 totals 16 residues. A note on this clonotype: Antigen specificity is unknown. A much larger clonotype is one base distant, so this may be a read error. Since the CDR3 does not end with the conserved phenylalanine or tryptophan, this likely comes from a read error.

RNA transcripts provided the source from which TCR beta CDR3 regions were amplified. A first-round RT-PCR of the TCR CDR3 used the HTBI primer set. From the multiplex PCR reads, TCRdb called clonotypes with MiXCR, one entry per CDR3 protein. The sample has 360,000 or so distinct CDR3 sequences; roughly 15% are singletons. Lactation, pregnancy, other autoimmune disease or uncontrolled infection excluded patients. On the basis of clinical symptoms, serum thyroxine and TRAb, thyroid ultrasound and orbital computed tomography, diagnoses were made. The rearrangement uses TRBV6-1 and TRBJ2-6, with D unresolved. Specimen: blood. This clonotype originated in a woman aged 60-75 years with Graves' ophthalmopathy. The CDR3 nucleotides read TGTGCCAGCATCGACTTCGCGCTCTCTGGGGCCAACGTCCTGACTCTC. This gives the protein CASIDFALSGANVLTL.